Each of the 2 T cell receptor beta chains below was sequenced from the same sample in a study of blood T cell repertoires in COVID-19. Method: immunoSEQ multiplex PCR; TCRdb's copy keeps in-frame clones and lacks some. The data show 100,000 to 150,000 clones, more than 70% seen once. Sequenced sample: peripheral blood. The receptors stem from a woman aged 55-69 years with acute or convalescent COVID-19.

The V and J genes are TRBV21-1 and TRBJ2-1; TRBD2 reflects the table's D call only, with no check against the DNA. TRBV21-1 is a known pseudogene. The CDR3 is made up of 17 amino acids. The CDR3 DNA sequence: TGTGCCAGCAGCAAAGACCTAACTAGAGGGCCCTACAATGAGCAGTTCTTC. Its translation: CASSKDLTRGPYNEQFF.

The chain recombines TRBV4-1 with TRBJ2-3; a weak D match, TRBD2 (6 bases). Germline-derived CDR1 and CDR2 are MGHRA and YSYEKL. V lost 0 bases and J 1 base, leaving 11 bases between the germline ends. The CDR3 contains 16 residues. The CDR3 loop reads CASSQDWGVRTDTQYF. The CDR3 bases are TGCGCCAGCAGCCAAGATTGGGGGGTCCGCACAGATACGCAGTATTTT.